The 15 T cell receptor beta chains below were found in one sample sequenced in a study of OX40 agonist ivuxolimab in advanced cancers. Library prep was done by the immunoSEQ multiplex PCR assay. Here the immuneACCESS table is served through TCRdb, limited to in-frame sequences with V and J called. Missing clones are a known gap in these copies; in checked studies unresolved V genes cover under half, and the rest lacks a known reason. Counted in this sample were approximately 30,000 clones; approximately 88% of them appeared once. The top ten clonotypes cover approximately 20% of the sample. The material sequenced was CD4+ or CD8+ T cells sorted from blood, taken in a trial of the OX40 agonist ivuxolimab. Source of these receptors: an adult with an advanced solid tumor such as melanoma, head and neck, liver or kidney cancer.

This clone occurred once. The gene calls are TRBV27 and TRBJ2-7; TRBD2 agrees at 9 bases. Germline CDR1 reads MNHEY; CDR2 reads SMNVEV (reference sequence). V dropped 5 bases and J dropped 6; count of bases not matched to a gene: 11. The CDR3 runs 15 residues. CDR3 sequence (DNA): TGTGCCAGCAGTAGGCCCGGGACTAGCTGGGTCGAGCAGTACTTC. Translation: CASSRPGTSWVEQYF.

Comments on this clone: One junction end does not reproduce the germline sequence, and a read error may be involved. The V gene is TRBV25-1, the J gene TRBJ2-1; D uncertain. CDR3 length: 12 residues. From germline, CDR1 is MGHDK and CDR2 SYGVNS. The CDR3 region is CAGSSSYNEQFF. In DNA, the CDR3 is TGTGCCGGCAGTAGCTCCTACAATGAGCAGTTCTTC.

This clone occurred a few times. The rearrangement joins TRBV19 to TRBJ1-2, with D possibly TRBD1 on 6 matching bases. Germline values: CDR1 LNHDA, CDR2 SQIVND (reference sequence). V was cut by 10 bases and J by 3 bases, with 12 bases left in between. The CDR3 has 12 amino acids. The CDR3 sequence is CATRGLDYGYTF. The CDR3 bases are TGTGCCACCAGGGGCCTTGACTATGGCTACACCTTC.

V and J are TRBV2 and TRBJ2-1, with 10 positions matching TRBD2. The trim removed 3 bases at V and 2 bases at J, leaving 10 bases unmatched. This CDR3 region has 18 residues. Germline V gene sequence: CDR1 SNHLY, CDR2 FYNNEI. The CDR3 DNA reads TGTGCCAGCAGTGAGGGGACTAGCGAATCCTTCACCTACAATGAGCAGTTCTTC. This translates into CASSEGTSESFTYNEQFF.

The CDR3 DNA follows: TGTGCCAGCAGTTTCTCCCATGGCGATACGCAGTATTTT. This encodes CASSFSHGDTQYF. This chain uses TRBV27 with TRBJ2-3; D call uncertain. The CDR3 spans 13 residues. The ends were cut back, 3 bases at V and 6 bases at J, with 10 bases in the middle. CDR1 is MNHEY and CDR2 is SMNVEV in the germline V gene (reference sequence).

This clone is a singleton in its sample. V and J are TRBV7-9 and TRBJ2-5; maybe TRBD2 (6 bases). V lost 4 bases and J lost 5, with 17 bases in between. The CDR3 has 15 residues. CDR1 is SEHNR, CDR2 FQNEAQ, per germline (reference sequence). The CDR3 nucleotides read TGTGCCAGCAGCTCAACCCGGGACGGAGGGGAGACCCAGTACTTC. As protein: CASSSTRDGGETQYF.

This clone came up once. CDR3 sequence reads: CASNLQGAEGNTIYF. For the CDR3, the DNA is TGTGCCAGCAATCTCCAGGGCGCGGAAGGAAACACCATATATTTT. The J gene is TRBJ1-3, the V gene TRBV5-6, with a possible D match to TRBD1 (5 bases). V lost 6 bases to trimming and J lost 4 bases, with 17 bases between them. CDR1 and CDR2 from the germline V gene are SGHDT and YYEEEE. This CDR3 has 15 residues.

This clone was picked up a small number of times. The chain employs TRBV7-9 and TRBJ1-2, with a possible D match to TRBD1 (5 bases). The CDR3 is made up of 14 amino acids. CDR1 and CDR2 (germline): SEHNR, FQNEAQ (reference sequence). V was shortened by 5 bases and J by 7 bases, with 17 bases between the two germline ends. The CDR3 region is CASSGWQGGGGYTF. CDR3 nucleotide sequence: TGTGCCAGCAGCGGCTGGCAGGGAGGAGGTGGCTACACCTTC.

Of note for this clone: Other DNA sequences within the sample encode an identical CDR3. The chain joins TRBV18 to TRBJ1-1, with D perhaps matching TRBD1 (5 bases). Trimming cost V 3 bases and J 1 base, with 9 bases left between them. The CDR3 sequence is 14 residues long. Germline-derived CDR1 and CDR2 are KGHSH and LQKENI. CDR3 in DNA: TGTGCCAGCTCACCGCCCGGGGCGAACACTGAAGCTTTCTTT. It encodes CASSPPGANTEAFF.

The chain has TRBV27 and TRBJ2-7, with D unresolved. The V gene lost 1 base and the J gene lost 2 bases, with 9 bases spanning the gap. This CDR3 is 14 amino acids long. Germline CDR1 and CDR2: MNHEY and SMNVEV (reference sequence). The CDR3 DNA reads as TGTGCCAGCAGTTTATTTATGGCAGCCTACGAGCAGTACTTC. It encodes CASSLFMAAYEQYF.

The gene calls are TRBV4-3 and TRBJ1-1; D perhaps matches TRBD1 (5 bases). Looked up from germline, CDR1 is LGHNA and CDR2 is YSLEER. V gave up 0 bases and J gave up 0 bases, with 8 bases separating them. The CDR3 has 15 amino acids. CDR3 loop: CASSQENRLNTEAFF. The CDR3 DNA is TGCGCCAGCAGCCAAGAGAACAGGTTGAACACTGAAGCTTTCTTT.

This clone has a handful of counts. The V call is TRBV27, the J call TRBJ2-7, with 8 bases matching TRBD2. V was pared by 3 bases and J by 1 base, with 5 bases of the junction left unmatched. There are 15 residues in the CDR3. The germline V gene encodes CDR1 MNHEY and CDR2 SMNVEV (reference sequence). DNA of the CDR3: TGTGCCAGCAGTTTCAGCGGGAGTCGGTCCTACGAGCAGTACTTC. As protein: CASSFSGSRSYEQYF.

Points on this clone: One junction end disagrees with the germline gene, perhaps due to a read error. In DNA, the CDR3 is TGCGCCAGCAGCCAAGATAGGAGAGGGTCGGACACTGAAGCTTTCTTT. Its protein product is CASSQDRRGSDTEAFF. The chain carries TRBV5-4 and TRBJ1-1; D gene uncertain. CDR1 and CDR2 from the germline V gene are SGHNT and YYREEE (reference sequence). The CDR3 totals 16 residues. The full variable domain, in which reference TRBV5-4 and TRBJ1-1 provide the parts outside the CDR3, is ETGVTQSPTHLIKTRGQQVTLRCSSQSGHNTVSWYQQALGQGPQFIFQYYREEENGRGNFPPRFSGLQFPNYSSELNVNALELDDSALYLCASSQDRRGSDTEAFFGQGTRLTVV.

This chain links TRBV2 with TRBJ2-1; D gene uncertain. CDR1 and CDR2 (germline): SNHLY, FYNNEI. With 6 bases removed from V and 0 bases from J, the gap between germline ends came to 6 bases. This CDR3 has 13 residues. The CDR3 region has the DNA TGTGCCAGCAGCGAAAACTCCTACAATGAGCAGTTCTTC. It is translated as CASSENSYNEQFF.

The rearrangement links TRBV5-1 to TRBJ2-7, with D uncertain. The V gene's germline CDR1 is SGHRS and CDR2 YFSETQ. V lost 0 bases to trimming and J lost 2 bases, with 9 bases between them. There are 14 residues in the CDR3. CDR3 protein: CASSLGGSAYEQYF. The CDR3 region has the DNA TGCGCCAGCAGCTTGGGAGGCAGTGCCTACGAGCAGTACTTC. The complete variable domain, with remaining parts taken from reference TRBV5-1 and TRBJ2-7, reads KAGVTQTPRYLIKTRGQQVTLSCSPISGHRSVSWYQQTPGQGLQFLFEYFSETQRNKGNFPGRFSGRQFSNSRSEMNVSTLELGDSALYLCASSLGGSAYEQYFGPGTRLTVT.